These 10 T cell receptor beta chains share one sample of origin, sequenced in a study of blood T cell repertoires in COVID-19. Using immunoSEQ multiplex PCR, the repertoire was profiled, and TCRdb retains in-frame clones only, with some absent. The sample holds approximately 170,000 clones; 85% are singletons and the top ten take roughly 8.8%. Sequenced input: peripheral blood. The receptors derive from a woman aged 80 or over with COVID-19, enrolled during active disease.

This clone has more than one count but fewer than ten. This chain connects TRBV18 to TRBJ1-5, with 8 bases matching TRBD1. V lost 2 bases and J lost 6; bases outside the gene matches: 6. From germline, CDR1 is KGHSH and CDR2 LQKENI. The CDR3 sequence is 15 residues long. In nucleotides, the CDR3 is TGTGCCAGCTCACCAGCCCAGGGGGCGAGTCAGCCCCAGCATTTT. It specifies CASSPAQGASQPQHF.

Notes on this clone: Compared with germline, one end of the junction differs, possibly owing to a read error. The CDR3 reads CASSFTTALSSYEQYF. CDR3 nucleotide sequence: TGTGCCAGCTCATTCACGACGGCGCTTAGCTCCTACGAACAGTACTTC. The rearrangement joins TRBV18 to TRBJ2-7; D is unclear. CDR3 length: 16 amino acids. Germline CDR1 and CDR2: KGHSH and LQKENI.

The rearrangement links TRBV18 to TRBJ1-2, with D hard to call. Trimming stripped 5 bases from V and 4 bases from J, with 11 bases between. Germline V gives CDR1 KGHSH, CDR2 LQKENI. The CDR3 covers 13 residues. This CDR3 is CASSSGQLYGYTF. CDR3 DNA sequence: TGTGCCAGCTCAAGCGGGCAGCTCTATGGCTACACCTTC.

This clone was seen a single time. The chain is built from TRBV3-1 (or the pseudogene TRBV3-2) and TRBJ1-5; D unclear. The ends were cut back, 0 bases at V and 9 bases at J, with 9 bases in the middle. CDR3 length equals 13 residues. Germline CDR1 and CDR2: LGHDT and YNNKEL (reference sequence). The CDR3 spells CASSQETGRPQHF. CDR3 nucleotide sequence: TGTGCCAGCAGCCAAGAGACCGGGAGGCCCCAGCATTTT.

This clone was seen at least ten times. The rearrangement joins TRBV5-1 to TRBJ1-4; possibly TRBD1 for D (6 bases). The germline V and J ends were trimmed by 4 bases and 5 bases, with 12 bases remaining between them. The CDR3 has 14 residues. Germline V gene sequence: CDR1 SGHRS, CDR2 YFSETQ. The CDR3 region has the DNA TGCGCCAGCAGCGGAGGACAGAGGAATGAAAAACTGTTTTTT. Protein: CASSGGQRNEKLFF.

This rearrangement joins TRBV28 to TRBJ1-6; maybe TRBD1 (6 bases). Trimming left V 2 bases short and J 8 bases short, with 10 bases between. CDR1 is MDHEN and CDR2 is SYDVKM in the germline V gene. The CDR3 is 14 amino acids. The CDR3 here is CASSLTGSYSPLHF. In nucleotides, the CDR3 is TGTGCCAGCAGTTTAACAGGGAGCTATTCACCCCTCCACTTT.

Written as DNA, the CDR3 is TGCGCCAGCAGCCCCCGTTCGGGAGAGACCCAGTACTTC. Amino acids: CASSPRSGETQYF. The chain couples TRBV5-1 to TRBJ2-5; D gene unclear. V lost 4 bases to trimming and J lost 4 bases, with 11 bases between them. CDR3 length: 13 residues. In germline, CDR1 is SGHRS, CDR2 YFSETQ.

The chain carries TRBV27 and TRBJ1-1; weak D call: TRBD1 (5 bases). Per the germline V gene, CDR1 is MNHEY and CDR2 is SMNVEV (reference sequence). The CDR3 consists of 13 residues. The V end was cut by 2 bases, the J end by 1 base, with 5 bases between. CDR3 residues: CASSLQGNTEAFF. CDR3 in DNA: TGTGCCAGCAGTTTACAGGGGAACACTGAAGCTTTCTTT.

This sequence joins TRBV5-4 and TRBJ1-2, with TRBD1 matching 8 bases. Germline V gene lookup returns CDR1 SGHNT and CDR2 YYREEE (reference sequence). Trimming cost V 3 bases and J 4 bases; bases outside gene matches: 8. The CDR3 sequence is 15 residues long. The chain's CDR3 is CASSSDRGQAYGYTF. DNA of the CDR3: TGTGCCAGCAGCTCCGACAGGGGTCAGGCCTATGGCTACACCTTC.

The chain uses TRBV18 and TRBJ1-2; possibly TRBD1 for D (5 bases). V was cut by 0 bases and J by 7 bases, with 9 bases left in between. CDR1 and CDR2 (germline): KGHSH, LQKENI. The CDR3 length is 13 residues. The CDR3: CASSPPGGGGYTF. The CDR3 nucleotides read TGTGCCAGCTCACCACCCGGGGGAGGTGGCTACACCTTC.